The 21 T cell receptor beta chains below all came from one sample that was sequenced in a study of T cell clusters in autoimmune cytopenias (dated 2019 in TCRdb). Sequencing took place on an Illumina MiSeq. Multiplex PCR with a touch-down protocol amplified TRB rearrangements, with the TRB-A and TRB-B primer pools combined in a single tube. TCRdb reprocessed the raw reads; every CDR3 protein sequence is a single record, and DNA is not supplied. The table held for this sample gives roughly 7,000 distinct CDR3 sequences. Roughly 18% of the sample lies in the top ten. Each sample's TRB amplification started from 250 ng of peripheral blood genomic DNA, which corresponds to roughly 38,000 genome equivalents. This sample also appeared in a second study, on T cell repertoires in aging, cancer and after chemotherapy.

The sequenced sample consisted of peripheral blood. Receptor source: a human donor in good health.

This clonotype is identified as medium-sized from frequency. The CDR3 spells CSVEGETNEKLFF. The rearrangement uses TRBV29-1 and TRBJ1-4; TCRdb proposes TRBD1, but this gene call is untestable without DNA. Germline V lookup: CDR1 SQVTM, CDR2 ANQGSEA. The CDR3 has 13 residues.

This chain links TRBV11-2 with TRBJ1-3. The CDR3 is 11 amino acids. CDR1 is SGHAT, CDR2 FQNNGV, per germline. The CDR3 loop is CASSLGNTIYF.

This clonotype is medium-sized by frequency. The chain is built from TRBV29-1 and TRBJ2-7; the D gene TCRdb calls, TRBD2, cannot be checked with no DNA. Germline V gene lookup returns CDR1 SQVTM and CDR2 ANQGSEA. The CDR3 consists of 15 residues. This chain's CDR3 is CSVSRLAGNSYEQYF.

The gene calls are TRBV5-6 and TRBJ1-1. The CDR3 covers 12 residues. Germline CDR1 is SGHDT and CDR2 is YYEEEE. The CDR3: CASSRVNTEAFF.

This chain uses TRBV19 with TRBJ1-1; TCRdb returns TRBD1, unconfirmable since there is no DNA. The CDR3 has 15 amino acids. The germline V gene has CDR1 LNHDA and CDR2 SQIVND (reference sequence). The CDR3 protein is CASSSERTGGTEAFF.

By frequency, this clonotype registers medium-sized (0.01 to 0.1%). This chain joins TRBV15 and TRBJ1-2; without DNA, the TCRdb call of TRBD1 cannot be checked. This CDR3 is built from 12 residues. Germline V gives CDR1 LNHNV, CDR2 YYDKDF (reference sequence). CDR3: CATGDGHRGYTF.

The V and J genes are TRBV27 and TRBJ1-6; TCRdb names TRBD1, which stays unverified in the absence of DNA. The CDR3 totals 13 residues. The V gene's germline CDR1 is MNHEY and CDR2 SMNVEV (reference sequence). This CDR3 reads CASQKDPTGVLHF.

The CDR3: CAISQISGTGGVVNYGYTF. The V call is TRBV10-3, the J call TRBJ1-2; absent DNA, TCRdb's TRBD1 call cannot be checked. Germline lookup yields CDR1 ENHRY and CDR2 SYGVKD. CDR3 size: 19 residues.

The J gene is TRBJ1-2, the V gene TRBV5-6; TCRdb selects TRBD1, and the lack of DNA leaves this call unchecked. The CDR3 extends over 14 amino acids. The V gene's germline CDR1 is SGHDT and CDR2 YYEEEE. The CDR3 spells CASSYQGSPSGYTF.

The V gene is TRBV18, the J gene TRBJ2-3; TCRdb's D call, TRBD1, is unchecked because there is no DNA. Germline V gene sequence: CDR1 KGHSH, CDR2 LQKENI. The length of the CDR3 is 15 residues. CDR3 loop: CASSPQGQNTDTQYF.

The rearrangement joins TRBV12-3 or TRBV12-4 to TRBJ2-3; TCRdb indicates TRBD2, and absent DNA this call remains unverified. The CDR3 length is 16 residues. The CDR3 sequence: CASSFDLAGVTDTQYF.

The rearrangement links TRBV10-3 to TRBJ2-1; without DNA, the TCRdb call of TRBD2 cannot be checked. Germline assignment: CDR1 ENHRY and CDR2 SYGVKD. This CDR3 is 15 amino acids long. The chain's CDR3 is CAIRAGTSGINEQFF.

The V and J genes are TRBV6-2 or TRBV6-3 and TRBJ2-2; TCRdb's D call, TRBD1, is unchecked because there is no DNA. Germline V gene data show CDR1 as MNHEY and CDR2 as SVGEGT. The CDR3 contains 13 residues. The chain's CDR3 is CASKYRGTGELFF.

This clonotype is labeled medium-sized based on frequency. V is TRBV6-1 and J is TRBJ2-2; absent DNA, TCRdb's TRBD1 call cannot be checked. Germline V gene sequence: CDR1 MNHNS, CDR2 SASEGT. The CDR3 is made up of 15 amino acids. The CDR3 loop reads CASSEDKGGTGELFF.

The chain joins TRBV18 to TRBJ2-5; TCRdb calls TRBD1, which cannot be checked without DNA. Looked up from germline, CDR1 is KGHSH and CDR2 is LQKENI. This CDR3 region has 14 residues. CDR3 sequence: CASSPPGTEETQYF.

The rearrangement uses TRBV19 and TRBJ2-5; TCRdb reports TRBD2, a call that lacks DNA to check it against. The CDR3 totals 13 residues. The germline V gene encodes CDR1 LNHDA and CDR2 SQIVND (reference sequence). The CDR3 sequence: CASTGTNLETQYF.

This clonotype shows up as medium-sized by frequency. The V call is TRBV30, the J call TRBJ2-7; TCRdb's D gene call, TRBD2, goes unchecked for lack of DNA. The CDR3 is made up of 14 amino acids. Germline lookup yields CDR1 GTSNPN and CDR2 SVGIG (reference sequence). The CDR3 here is CAWSPDSRAHEQYF.

This clonotype is identified as medium-sized from frequency. This chain uses TRBV12-3 or TRBV12-4 with TRBJ1-1. The CDR3 runs 13 residues. CDR3 sequence: CASRTDPNTEAFF.

Measured by frequency, this clonotype is medium-sized. The chain recombines TRBV6-5 with TRBJ2-7; absent DNA, TCRdb's TRBD1 call cannot be checked. The CDR3 has 14 residues. The germline gives CDR1 MNHEY, CDR2 SVGAGI. The CDR3: CASSRRDRRYEQYF.

The rearrangement uses TRBV5-6 and TRBJ1-2; there is no DNA to check the TCRdb D call of TRBD1. The CDR3 loop spans 15 amino acids. CDR1 and CDR2 from the germline V gene are SGHDT and YYEEEE. The CDR3 here is CASSPTGTGIYGYTF. The full variable domain, completed using reference TRBV5-6 and TRBJ1-2, is DAGVTQSPTHLIKTRGQQVTLRCSPKSGHDTVSWYQQALGQGPQFIFQYYEEEERQRGNFPDRFSGHQFPNYSSELNVNALLLGDSALYLCASSPTGTGIYGYTFGSGTRLTVV.

This clonotype is labeled medium-sized based on frequency. V usage is TRBV12-3 or TRBV12-4 and J usage is TRBJ2-7; the D gene TCRdb calls, TRBD1, cannot be checked with no DNA. The length of the CDR3 is 13 residues. The CDR3 loop is CASNPDGPYEQYF.